Listed here are 12 T cell receptor beta chains from one sample, sequenced in a study of beta chain features in type 1 diabetes. The investigators reverse transcribed all of the isolated RNA, so they sequenced expressed TCRB transcripts. Clones were sequenced by immunoSEQ multiplex PCR, and TCRdb holds only the in-frame ones, with some missing. The sample comprises 300,000 or so clones, approximately 12% of which are singletons, and about 0.015% rests with the top ten. Their recognized antigens are unknown. Findings of the study overall: Patients with Type 1 diabetes showed moderately but significantly shorter TCRB CDR3s in all four CD4+ subsets.

The sequencing input was naive CD4+ T cells from blood. These TCRs come from a woman between 18 and 29 years old with type 1 diabetes.

The rearrangement uses TRBV5-6 and TRBJ2-2, with D maybe TRBD2 (5 bases). Trimming removed 7 bases from V and 6 bases from J, with 13 bases in between. Germline assignment: CDR1 SGHDT and CDR2 YYEEEE. The CDR3 covers 13 residues. CDR3 loop: CASCWSGAGELFF. In nucleotides, the CDR3 is TGTGCCAGCTGCTGGAGCGGAGCCGGGGAGCTGTTTTTT.

The J gene is TRBJ2-1, the V gene TRBV28; 10 nucleotides line up with TRBD2. The germline gives CDR1 MDHEN, CDR2 SYDVKM. The CDR3 has 17 residues. Germline trimming cut 6 bases from V and 9 bases from J; bases unmatched to any gene: 17. The CDR3 loop is CASSIRVASGSQGEQFF. Here the CDR3 DNA reads TGTGCCAGCAGCATAAGGGTGGCTAGCGGGAGTCAGGGTGAGCAGTTCTTC.

The genes are TRBV28 and TRBJ2-3; maybe TRBD2 (6 bases). The CDR3 is 17 residues long. V lost 4 bases, J lost 0 bases, and 17 bases lay in between. The V gene's germline CDR1 is MDHEN and CDR2 SYDVKM. The chain's CDR3 is CASSSPAAGLSTDTQYF. In nucleotides, the CDR3 is TGTGCCAGCAGTTCCCCCGCCGCGGGACTTAGCACAGATACGCAGTATTTT.

The V and J genes are TRBV11-1 and TRBJ2-7; no clear D gene. V shed 1 base and J shed 3 bases, with 13 bases lying between them. In germline, CDR1 is SGHAT, CDR2 FQDESV (reference sequence). The CDR3 consists of 15 residues. CDR3 sequence (DNA): TGTGCCAGCAGCTTAGGCGCGTTATTCTTCTACGAGCAGTACTTC. As protein: CASSLGALFFYEQYF. The entire variable domain, with the rest obtained from reference TRBV11-1 and TRBJ2-7, is as follows: EAEVAQSPRYKITEKSQAVAFWCDPISGHATLYWYRQILGQGPELLVQFQDESVVDDSQLPKDRFSAERLKGVDSTLKIQPAELGDSAMYLCASSLGALFFYEQYFGPGTRLTVT.

This clone was seen more than once but under ten times. The V gene is TRBV6-6, the J gene TRBJ1-3; D call uncertain. Trimming took off 7 bases at V and 8 bases at J, with 9 bases between the two ends. The CDR3 has 11 amino acids. CDR1 is MNHNY and CDR2 is SVGAGI in the germline V gene (reference sequence). The CDR3 DNA sequence: TGTGCCAGCATCGGAGGACACACCATATATTTT. This encodes CASIGGHTIYF.

This clone turned up a few times. The chain has TRBV5-1 and TRBJ2-6; possible D gene TRBD1, 6 bases. The CDR3 has 15 residues. Germline V lookup: CDR1 SGHRS, CDR2 YFSETQ. Trimming removed 3 bases from V and 2 bases from J, with 9 bases in between. The CDR3 is CASSSGGAGANVLTF. CDR3 nucleotides: TGCGCCAGCAGCTCTGGGGGCGCTGGGGCCAACGTCCTGACTTTC.

This clone was seen a few times. The chain recombines TRBV27 with TRBJ2-5; a weak D match, TRBD2 (7 bases). The V end was cut by 9 bases, the J end by 2 bases, with 19 bases between. CDR1 and CDR2 (germline): MNHEY, SMNVEV (reference sequence). The CDR3 is 15 residues long. CDR3 sequence (DNA): TGTGCCAGACTCCCCCCGCGGGGGCGGCAAGAGACCCAGTACTTC. Encoded protein: CARLPPRGRQETQYF.

The gene calls are TRBV28 and TRBJ1-2; D remains unclear. This CDR3 has 13 residues. CDR1 is MDHEN and CDR2 is SYDVKM in the germline V gene. V dropped 6 bases and J dropped 4 bases, with 12 bases sitting between them. DNA of the CDR3: TGTGCCAGCAGATTCGACTCCAGCTATGGCTACACCTTC. As protein: CASRFDSSYGYTF.

The rearrangement joins TRBV11-2 to TRBJ2-3; TRBD2 might be the D (5 bases). Per the germline V gene, CDR1 is SGHAT and CDR2 is FQNNGV. The V and J ends lost 1 base and 0 bases respectively, with 11 bases between them. The CDR3 loop spans 16 amino acids. The CDR3 DNA reads TGTGCCAGCAGCTTAGGGGCTAGCAGCAGCACAGATACGCAGTATTTT. This encodes CASSLGASSSTDTQYF.

There are a few counts of this clone. The gene calls are TRBV7-2 and TRBJ2-1; the match to TRBD2 covers 7 bases. V was clipped by 1 base and J by 2 bases; unmatched bases: 5. The CDR3 covers 16 residues. Germline values: CDR1 SGHTA, CDR2 FQGNSA. The CDR3 spells CASSLGASGAYNEQFF. CDR3 sequence (DNA): TGTGCCAGCAGCTTAGGGGCTAGCGGAGCCTACAATGAGCAGTTCTTC.

This clone was counted between two and nine times. This rearrangement joins TRBV28 to TRBJ1-5; D uncertain. Germline CDR1 is MDHEN and CDR2 is SYDVKM. Trimming shortened V by 2 bases and J by 3 bases, and 17 bases separated the two germline ends. The CDR3 has 17 residues. CDR3 in amino acids: CASSLPPGSNFNQPQHF. The CDR3 region has the DNA TGTGCCAGCAGTTTACCCCCGGGGTCAAACTTCAATCAGCCCCAGCATTTT.

With regard to this clone: One end of the junction varies from germline; a read error may be responsible. The chain links TRBV7-9 to TRBJ2-5; TRBD1 matches 11 bases. The germline gives CDR1 SEHNR, CDR2 FQNEAQ (reference sequence). CDR3 length: 13 residues. CDR3 sequence: CASSHLPRDRGDF. DNA for the CDR3: TGTGCCAGCAGCCACCTCCCCCGGGACAGGGGGGACTTC.